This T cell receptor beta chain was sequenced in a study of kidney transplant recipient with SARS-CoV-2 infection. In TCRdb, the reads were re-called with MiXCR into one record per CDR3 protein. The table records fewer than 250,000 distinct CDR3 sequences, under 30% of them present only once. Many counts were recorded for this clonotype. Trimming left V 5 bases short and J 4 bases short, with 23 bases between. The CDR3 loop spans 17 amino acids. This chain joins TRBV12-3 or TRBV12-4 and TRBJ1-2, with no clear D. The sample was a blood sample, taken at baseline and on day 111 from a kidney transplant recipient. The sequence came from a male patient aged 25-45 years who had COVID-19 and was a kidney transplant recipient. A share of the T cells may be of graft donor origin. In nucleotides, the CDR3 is TGTGCCAGCAGTATGATCCGCACAGCAGGAAAGACCTATGGCTACACCTTC. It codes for CASSMIRTAGKTYGYTF.